This T cell receptor (beta chain) was sequenced for a study of blood T cell repertoires in COVID-19. Assay: immunoSEQ multiplex PCR; the TCRdb copy retains only in-frame clones and omits some. Of some 340,000 clones in the sample, 75% to 90% are singletons; the top ten hold roughly 3.4%. The germline CDR1 and CDR2 sequences are LGHDT and YNNKEL (reference sequence). The CDR3 is 13 residues long. The ends were cut back, 0 bases at V and 8 bases at J, with 5 bases in the middle. This clone was seen only once. Material for sequencing was peripheral blood. The chain joins TRBV3-1 (or the pseudogene TRBV3-2) to TRBJ1-6; no firm D call. The source of this sequence is a woman aged 18-29 years with acute or convalescent COVID-19. CDR3 sequence reads: CASSQDLYSPLHF. The CDR3 nucleotides read TGTGCCAGCAGCCAAGATCTCTATTCACCCCTCCACTTT.